Listed here are 3 T cell receptor beta chains from one sample, sequenced in a study of blood T cell repertoires in COVID-19. This table comes from immunoSEQ multiplex PCR, and its TCRdb copy is limited to in-frame clones, with some not included. The top ten clones hold 4.5% to 7.5% of a sample with about 200,000 clones, under 90% of them seen once. Specimen: peripheral blood. These receptors were collected from an elderly man with acute or convalescent COVID-19.

The chain uses TRBV10-3 and TRBJ1-2; tentative D call: TRBD1 (6 bases). V lost 4 bases and J lost 7, with 16 bases in between. Per germline, CDR1 ENHRY and CDR2 SYGVKD. This CDR3 region has 14 residues. The CDR3 DNA follows: TGTGCCATCAGTGGCGAGGGGGGGGCGAGTGGCTACACCTTC. Residues: CAISGEGGASGYTF.

This rearrangement joins TRBV12-3 or TRBV12-4 to TRBJ1-2; TRBD1 aligns across 7 bases. The CDR3 is made up of 13 amino acids. V lost 6 bases, J lost 9 bases, and 10 bases stayed unmatched. CDR3 region: CASSIQGISSYTF. The CDR3 nucleotides are TGTGCCAGCAGCATACAGGGGATTTCAAGCTACACCTTC.

This clone showed up just once. The chain couples TRBV19 to TRBJ2-7, with D possibly being TRBD2 (5 bases). The germline CDR1 and CDR2 sequences are LNHDA and SQIVND (reference sequence). The CDR3 is 13 residues long. V lost 5 bases and J lost 3, with 11 bases in between. In DNA form, the CDR3 reads TGTGCCAGTAGTGCAGTCCGGGGCTACGAGCAGTACTTC. Translation gives CASSAVRGYEQYF.